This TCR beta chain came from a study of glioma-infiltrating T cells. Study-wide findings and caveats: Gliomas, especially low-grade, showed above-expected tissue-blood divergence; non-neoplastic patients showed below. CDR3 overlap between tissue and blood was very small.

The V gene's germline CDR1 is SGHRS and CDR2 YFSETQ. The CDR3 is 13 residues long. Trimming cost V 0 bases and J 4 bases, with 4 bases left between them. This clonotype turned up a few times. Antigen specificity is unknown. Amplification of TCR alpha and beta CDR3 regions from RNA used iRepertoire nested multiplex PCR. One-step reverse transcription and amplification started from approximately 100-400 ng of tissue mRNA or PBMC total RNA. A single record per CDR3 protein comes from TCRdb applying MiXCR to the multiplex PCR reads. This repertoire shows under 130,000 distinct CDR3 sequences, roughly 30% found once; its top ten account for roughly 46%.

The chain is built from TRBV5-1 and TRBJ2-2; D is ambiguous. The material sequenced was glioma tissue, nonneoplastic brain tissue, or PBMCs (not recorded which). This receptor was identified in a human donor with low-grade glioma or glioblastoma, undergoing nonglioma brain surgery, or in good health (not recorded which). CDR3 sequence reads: CASSLESTGELFF. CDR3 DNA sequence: TGCGCCAGCAGCTTGGAAAGCACCGGGGAGCTGTTTTTT. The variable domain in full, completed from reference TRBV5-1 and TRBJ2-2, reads KAGVTQTPRYLIKTRGQQVTLSCSPISGHRSVSWYQQTPGQGLQFLFEYFSETQRNKGNFPGRFSGRQFSNSRSEMNVSTLELGDSALYLCASSLESTGELFFGEGSRLTVL.